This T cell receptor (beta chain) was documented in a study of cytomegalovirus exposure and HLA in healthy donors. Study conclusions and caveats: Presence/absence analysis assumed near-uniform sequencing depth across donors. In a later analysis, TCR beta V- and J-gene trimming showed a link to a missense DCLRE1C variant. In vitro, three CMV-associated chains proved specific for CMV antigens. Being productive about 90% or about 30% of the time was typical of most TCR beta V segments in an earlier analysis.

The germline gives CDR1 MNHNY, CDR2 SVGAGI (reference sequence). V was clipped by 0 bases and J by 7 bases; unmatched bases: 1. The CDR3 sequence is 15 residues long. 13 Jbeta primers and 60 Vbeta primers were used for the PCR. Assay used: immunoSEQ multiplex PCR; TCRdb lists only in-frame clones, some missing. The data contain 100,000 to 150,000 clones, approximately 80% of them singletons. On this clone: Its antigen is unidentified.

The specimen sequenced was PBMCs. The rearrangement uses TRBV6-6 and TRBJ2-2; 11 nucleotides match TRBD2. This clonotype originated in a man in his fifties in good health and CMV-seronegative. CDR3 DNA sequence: TGTGCCAGCAGTTACTCGCTAGCGGGGGGCGGGGAGCTGTTTTTT. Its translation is CASSYSLAGGGELFF.